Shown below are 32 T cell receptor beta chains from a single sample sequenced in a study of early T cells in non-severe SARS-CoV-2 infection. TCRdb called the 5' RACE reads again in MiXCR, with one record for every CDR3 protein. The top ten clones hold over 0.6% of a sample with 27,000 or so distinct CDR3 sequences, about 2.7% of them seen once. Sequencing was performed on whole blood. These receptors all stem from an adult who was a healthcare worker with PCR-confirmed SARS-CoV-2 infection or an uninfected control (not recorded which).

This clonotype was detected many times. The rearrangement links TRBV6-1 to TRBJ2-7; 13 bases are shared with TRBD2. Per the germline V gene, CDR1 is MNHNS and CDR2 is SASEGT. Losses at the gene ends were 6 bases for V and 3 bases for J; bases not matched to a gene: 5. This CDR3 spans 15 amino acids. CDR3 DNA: TGTGCCAGCAGGGGAGGGACTAGCGGGGACTACGAGCAGTACGTC. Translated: CASRGGTSGDYEQYV.

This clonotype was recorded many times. The CDR3 DNA is TGCGCCAGCAGTGAACAGGCCGGAGAGACCCAGTACTTC. Protein sequence: CASSEQAGETQYF. The genes are TRBV10-1 and TRBJ2-5; the D gene is possibly TRBD1 (5 bases). Per the germline V gene, CDR1 is WNHNN and CDR2 is SYGVQD (reference sequence). The V and J ends lost 3 bases and 4 bases respectively, with 9 bases between them. The CDR3 is 13 amino acids.

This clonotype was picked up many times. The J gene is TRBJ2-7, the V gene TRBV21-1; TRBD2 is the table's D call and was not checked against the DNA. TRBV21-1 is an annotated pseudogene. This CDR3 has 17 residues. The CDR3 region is CASSTTHPGPHSYEQYV. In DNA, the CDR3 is TGTGCCAGCAGCACGACACATCCAGGGCCCCATTCCTACGAGCAGTACGTC.

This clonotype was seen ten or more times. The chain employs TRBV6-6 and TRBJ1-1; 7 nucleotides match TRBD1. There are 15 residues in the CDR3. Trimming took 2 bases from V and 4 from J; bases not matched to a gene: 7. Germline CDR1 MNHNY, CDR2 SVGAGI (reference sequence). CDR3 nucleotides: TGTGCCAGCAGTTACAAAGAGGGGGCAAGCACTGAAGCTTTCTTT. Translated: CASSYKEGASTEAFF.

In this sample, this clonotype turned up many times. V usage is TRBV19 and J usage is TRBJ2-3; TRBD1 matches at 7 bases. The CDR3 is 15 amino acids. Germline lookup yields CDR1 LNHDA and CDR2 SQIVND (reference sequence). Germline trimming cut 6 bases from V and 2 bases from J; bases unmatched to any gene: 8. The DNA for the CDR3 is TGTGCCAGTAGCCGACAGGGTATAAACACAGATACGCAGTATTTT. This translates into CASSRQGINTDTQYF.

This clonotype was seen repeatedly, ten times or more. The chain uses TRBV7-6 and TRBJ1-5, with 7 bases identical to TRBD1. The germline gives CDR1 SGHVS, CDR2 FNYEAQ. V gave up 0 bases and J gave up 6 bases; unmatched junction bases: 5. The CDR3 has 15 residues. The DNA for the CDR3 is TGTGCCAGCAGCTTAGCGGAGGGGGCTAGTCAGCCCCAGCATTTT. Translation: CASSLAEGASQPQHF.

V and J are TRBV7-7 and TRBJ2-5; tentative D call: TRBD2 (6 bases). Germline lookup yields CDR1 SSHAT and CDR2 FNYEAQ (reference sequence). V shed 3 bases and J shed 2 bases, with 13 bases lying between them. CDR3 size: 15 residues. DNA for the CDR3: TGTGCCAGCAGCTTTTCCCATCGGGAGCAAGAGACCCAGTACTTC. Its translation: CASSFSHREQETQYF.

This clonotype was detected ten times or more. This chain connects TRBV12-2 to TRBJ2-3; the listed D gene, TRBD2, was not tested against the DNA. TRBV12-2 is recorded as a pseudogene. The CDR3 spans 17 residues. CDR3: CASRLVAASGGRDTQYF. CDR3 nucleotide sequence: TGTGCAAGTCGCTTAGTTGCGGCTAGCGGGGGTCGCGATACGCAGTATTTT.

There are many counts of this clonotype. The DNA for the CDR3 is TGCGCCAGCAGTGAGTCGACCGGGCTTCGGACGCAGTATTTT. Residues: CASSESTGLRTQYF. The chain joins TRBV10-1 to TRBJ2-3, with D hard to call. V was clipped by 0 bases and J by 9 bases, with 13 bases between them. The germline V gene encodes CDR1 WNHNN and CDR2 SYGVQD (reference sequence). CDR3 length: 14 amino acids.

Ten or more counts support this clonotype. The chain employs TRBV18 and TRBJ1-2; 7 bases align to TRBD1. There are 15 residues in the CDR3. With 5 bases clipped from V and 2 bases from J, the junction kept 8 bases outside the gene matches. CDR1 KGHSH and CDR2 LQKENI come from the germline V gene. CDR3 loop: CASSKDRISNYGYTF. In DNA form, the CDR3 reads TGTGCCAGCTCAAAGGACAGGATCTCGAACTATGGCTACACCTTC.

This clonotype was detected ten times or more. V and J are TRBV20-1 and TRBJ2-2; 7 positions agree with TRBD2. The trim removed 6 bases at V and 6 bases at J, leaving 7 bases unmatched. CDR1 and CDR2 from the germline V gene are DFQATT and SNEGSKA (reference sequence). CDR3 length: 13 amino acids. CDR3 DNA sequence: TGCAGTGCCGCTGGACTAGAGCCCGGGGAGCTGTTTTTT. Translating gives CSAAGLEPGELFF.

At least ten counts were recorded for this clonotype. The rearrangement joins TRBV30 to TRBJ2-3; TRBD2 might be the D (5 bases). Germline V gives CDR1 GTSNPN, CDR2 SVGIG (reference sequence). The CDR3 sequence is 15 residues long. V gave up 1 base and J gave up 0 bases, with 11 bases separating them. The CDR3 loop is CAWSGPGTSTDTQYF. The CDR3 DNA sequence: TGTGCCTGGAGTGGACCGGGAACTAGCACAGATACGCAGTATTTT.

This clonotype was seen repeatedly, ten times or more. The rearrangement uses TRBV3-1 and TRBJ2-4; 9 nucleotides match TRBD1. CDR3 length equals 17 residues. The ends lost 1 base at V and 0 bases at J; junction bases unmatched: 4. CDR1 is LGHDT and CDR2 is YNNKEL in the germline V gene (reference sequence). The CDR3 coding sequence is TGTGCCAGCAGCCAAGGGGGACAGGGTATAGCCAAAAACATTCAGTACTTC. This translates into CASSQGGQGIAKNIQYF.

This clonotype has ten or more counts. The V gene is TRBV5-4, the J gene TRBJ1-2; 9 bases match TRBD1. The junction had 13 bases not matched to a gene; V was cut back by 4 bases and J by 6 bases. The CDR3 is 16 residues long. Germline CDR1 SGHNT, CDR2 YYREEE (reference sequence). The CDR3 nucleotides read TGTGCCAGCAGCCGACCCGGGACAGGGCCTAGGGATGGCTACACCTTC. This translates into CASSRPGTGPRDGYTF.

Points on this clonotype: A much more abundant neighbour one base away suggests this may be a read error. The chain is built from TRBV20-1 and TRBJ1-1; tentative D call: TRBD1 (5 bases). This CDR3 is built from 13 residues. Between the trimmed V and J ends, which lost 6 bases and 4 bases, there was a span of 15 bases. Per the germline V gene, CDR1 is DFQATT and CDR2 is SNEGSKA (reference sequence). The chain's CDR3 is CSAIRVVSTEAFF. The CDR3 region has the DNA TGCAGTGCAATCAGGGTGGTGAGCACTGAAGCTTTCTTT.

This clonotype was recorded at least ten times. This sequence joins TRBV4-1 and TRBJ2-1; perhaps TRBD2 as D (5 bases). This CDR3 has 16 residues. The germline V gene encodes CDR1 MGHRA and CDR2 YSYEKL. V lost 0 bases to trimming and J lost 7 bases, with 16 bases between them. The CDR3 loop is CASSQDIGSRGNEQFF. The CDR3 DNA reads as TGCGCCAGCAGCCAAGATATCGGTTCAAGAGGGAATGAGCAGTTCTTC.

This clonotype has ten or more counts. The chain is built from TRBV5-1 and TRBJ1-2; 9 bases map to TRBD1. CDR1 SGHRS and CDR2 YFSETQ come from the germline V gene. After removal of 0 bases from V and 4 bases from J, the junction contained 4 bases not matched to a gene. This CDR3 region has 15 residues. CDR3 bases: TGCGCCAGCAGCTTGGGGGGACAGGGCCGCTATGGCTACACCTTC. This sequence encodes CASSLGGQGRYGYTF. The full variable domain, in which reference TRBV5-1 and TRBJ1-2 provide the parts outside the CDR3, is KAGVTQTPRYLIKTRGQQVTLSCSPISGHRSVSWYQQTPGQGLQFLFEYFSETQRNKGNFPGRFSGRQFSNSRSEMNVSTLELGDSALYLCASSLGGQGRYGYTFGSGTRLTVV.

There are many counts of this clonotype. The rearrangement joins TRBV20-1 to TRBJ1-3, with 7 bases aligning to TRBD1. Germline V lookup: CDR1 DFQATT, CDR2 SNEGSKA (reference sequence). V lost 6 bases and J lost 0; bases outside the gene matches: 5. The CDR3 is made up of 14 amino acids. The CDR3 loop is CSAEQGFSGNTIYF. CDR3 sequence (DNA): TGCAGTGCCGAACAGGGGTTCTCTGGAAACACCATATATTTT.

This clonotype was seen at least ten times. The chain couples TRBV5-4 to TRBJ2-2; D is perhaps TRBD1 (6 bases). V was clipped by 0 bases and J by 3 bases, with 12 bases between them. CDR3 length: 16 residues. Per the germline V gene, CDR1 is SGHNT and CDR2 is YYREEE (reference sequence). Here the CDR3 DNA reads TGTGCCAGCAGCTTGGAACAGGGACGGGACACCGGGGAGCTGTTTTTT. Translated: CASSLEQGRDTGELFF.

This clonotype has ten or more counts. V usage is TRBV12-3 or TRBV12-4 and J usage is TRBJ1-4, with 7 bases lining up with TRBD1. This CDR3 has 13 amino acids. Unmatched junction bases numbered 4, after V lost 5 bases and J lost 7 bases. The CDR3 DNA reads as TGTGCCAGCAGTCGACAGGGTAGTGAAAAACTGTTTTTT. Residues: CASSRQGSEKLFF.

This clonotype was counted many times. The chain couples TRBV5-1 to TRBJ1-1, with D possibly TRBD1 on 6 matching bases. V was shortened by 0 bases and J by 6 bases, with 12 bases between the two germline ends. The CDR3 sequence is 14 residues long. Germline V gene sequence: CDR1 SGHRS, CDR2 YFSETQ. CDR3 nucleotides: TGCGCCAGCAGCTTGGATTGGGGGCCGTCTGAAGCTTTCTTT. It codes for CASSLDWGPSEAFF. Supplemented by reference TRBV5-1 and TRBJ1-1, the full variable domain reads KAGVTQTPRYLIKTRGQQVTLSCSPISGHRSVSWYQQTPGQGLQFLFEYFSETQRNKGNFPGRFSGRQFSNSRSEMNVSTLELGDSALYLCASSLDWGPSEAFFGQGTRLTVV.

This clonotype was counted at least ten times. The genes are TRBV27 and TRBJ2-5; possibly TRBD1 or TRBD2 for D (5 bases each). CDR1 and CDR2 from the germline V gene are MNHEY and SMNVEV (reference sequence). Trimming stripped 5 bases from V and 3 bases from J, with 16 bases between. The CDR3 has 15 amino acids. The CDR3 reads CASSTPGRKKETQYF. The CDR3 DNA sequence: TGTGCCAGCAGTACACCGGGACGGAAGAAAGAGACCCAGTACTTC.

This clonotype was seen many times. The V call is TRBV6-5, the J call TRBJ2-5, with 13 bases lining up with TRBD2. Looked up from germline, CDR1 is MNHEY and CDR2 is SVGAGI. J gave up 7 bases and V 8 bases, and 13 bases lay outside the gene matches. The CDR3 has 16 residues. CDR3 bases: TGTGCCAGCCAAGATAAGGAACTAGCGGGGGGGCCGACCCAGTACTTC. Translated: CASQDKELAGGPTQYF.

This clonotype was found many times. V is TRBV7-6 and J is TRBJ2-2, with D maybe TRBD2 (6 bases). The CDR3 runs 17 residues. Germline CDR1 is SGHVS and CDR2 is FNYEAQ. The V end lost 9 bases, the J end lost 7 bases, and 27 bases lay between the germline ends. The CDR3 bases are TGTGCCAGTGGAGGGGAGACAGAGAGACGGGGGAGCGGGGAGCTGTTTTTT. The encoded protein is CASGGETERRGSGELFF.

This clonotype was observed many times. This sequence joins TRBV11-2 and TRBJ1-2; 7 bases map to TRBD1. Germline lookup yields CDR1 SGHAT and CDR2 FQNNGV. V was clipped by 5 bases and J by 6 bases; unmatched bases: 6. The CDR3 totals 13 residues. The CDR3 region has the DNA TGTGCCAGCAGCCCGCGGACAGGCGATGGCTACACCTTC. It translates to CASSPRTGDGYTF.

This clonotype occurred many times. The CDR3 nucleotides read TGTGCCATCACCTCCGGAGAGAATGATGGAAACACCATATATTTT. Protein sequence: CAITSGENDGNTIYF. The gene calls are TRBV10-3 and TRBJ1-3; D uncertain. Germline V CDR1 and CDR2: ENHRY, SYGVKD. This CDR3 has 15 residues. Trimming took off 7 bases at V and 3 bases at J, with 16 bases between the two ends.

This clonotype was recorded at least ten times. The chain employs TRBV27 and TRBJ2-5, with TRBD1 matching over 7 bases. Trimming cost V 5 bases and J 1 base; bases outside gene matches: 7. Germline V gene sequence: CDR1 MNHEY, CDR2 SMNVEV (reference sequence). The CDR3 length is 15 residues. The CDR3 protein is CASSVSGDSQETQYF. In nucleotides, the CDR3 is TGTGCCAGCAGTGTTTCTGGGGACAGCCAAGAGACCCAGTACTTC.

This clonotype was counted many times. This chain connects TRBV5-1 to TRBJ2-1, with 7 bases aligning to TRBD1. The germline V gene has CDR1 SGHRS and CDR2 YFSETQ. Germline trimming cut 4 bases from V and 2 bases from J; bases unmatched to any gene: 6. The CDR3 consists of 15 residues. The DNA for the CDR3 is TGCGCCAGCAGCCCGACAGGGACCCCCTACAATGAGCAGTTCTTC. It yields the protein CASSPTGTPYNEQFF.

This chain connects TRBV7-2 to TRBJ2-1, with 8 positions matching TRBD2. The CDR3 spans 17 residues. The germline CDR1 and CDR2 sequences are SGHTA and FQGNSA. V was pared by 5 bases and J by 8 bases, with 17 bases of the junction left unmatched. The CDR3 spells CASSLVGGGPVRDEQFF. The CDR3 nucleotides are TGTGCCAGCAGCCTCGTAGGCGGGGGGCCTGTAAGGGATGAGCAGTTCTTC.

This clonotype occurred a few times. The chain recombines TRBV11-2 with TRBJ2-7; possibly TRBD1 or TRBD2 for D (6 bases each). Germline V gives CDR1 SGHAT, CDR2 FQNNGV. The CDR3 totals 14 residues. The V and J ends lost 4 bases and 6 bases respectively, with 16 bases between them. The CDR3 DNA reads TGTGCCAGCAGCTCGCTGGAGGGGGTAGCCGAGCAGTACGTC. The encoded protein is CASSSLEGVAEQYV.

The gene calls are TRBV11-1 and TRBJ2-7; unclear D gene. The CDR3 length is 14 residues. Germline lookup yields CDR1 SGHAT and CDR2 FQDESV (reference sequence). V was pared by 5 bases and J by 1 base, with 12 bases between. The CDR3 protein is CASSRDRSSYEQYV. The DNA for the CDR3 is TGTGCCAGCAGCCGCGACCGCAGTTCCTACGAGCAGTACGTC.

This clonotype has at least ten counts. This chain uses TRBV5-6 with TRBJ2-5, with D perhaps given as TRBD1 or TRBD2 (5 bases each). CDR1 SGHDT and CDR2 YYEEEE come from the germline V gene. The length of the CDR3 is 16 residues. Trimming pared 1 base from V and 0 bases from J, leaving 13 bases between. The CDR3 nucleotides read TGTGCCAGCAGCTTGAGCCGGGGCCTGTACCAAGAGACCCAGTACTTC. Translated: CASSLSRGLYQETQYF.